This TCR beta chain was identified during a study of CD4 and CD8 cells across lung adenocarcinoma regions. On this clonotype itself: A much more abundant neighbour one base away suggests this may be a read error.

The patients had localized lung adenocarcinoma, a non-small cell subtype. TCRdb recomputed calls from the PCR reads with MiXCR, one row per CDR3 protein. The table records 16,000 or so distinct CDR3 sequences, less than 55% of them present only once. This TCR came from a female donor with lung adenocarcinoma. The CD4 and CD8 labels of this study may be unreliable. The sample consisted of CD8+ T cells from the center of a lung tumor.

CDR3 coding DNA: TGTGCCAGCAGTCGGGGTGCGCATGAGCAGTACTTC. Translated, it gives CASSRGAHEQYF. V usage is TRBV27 and J usage is TRBJ2-4; maybe TRBD2 (5 bases). Germline CDR1 reads MNHEY; CDR2 reads SMNVEV (reference sequence). V lost 5 bases and J lost 13, with 15 bases in between. The CDR3 runs to 12 residues.